This TCR beta chain was found in a study of T cell repertoires in cytomegalovirus infection. Study as a whole: It can be stated that public TCR beta signatures indicated CMV infection as well as a matching HLA type.

TCRdb reanalysed the reads using MiXCR and keeps one entry per CDR3 protein. The data contain roughly 90,000 distinct CDR3 sequences, approximately 24% of them singletons. This clonotype was seen more than once but under ten times. Its antigen is currently unknown. Germline lookup yields CDR1 WNHNN and CDR2 SYGVQD (reference sequence). V lost 5 bases and J 0 bases, leaving 11 bases between the germline ends. The CDR3 loop spans 14 amino acids. Findings of the study overall: Dominating the ex vivo response were TCR beta clonotypes that were CMV-specific and HLA-C-restricted.

V and J are TRBV10-1 and TRBJ2-7; D remains ambiguous. The origin of this receptor is a human donor in good health (CMV status not recorded). Some clones in this sample may be carry-over from other donors' samples. The source material was CD8+ T cells from cultured PBMCs, sampled from culture after CMV antigen stimulation. The chain's CDR3 is CASSPETHSYEQYF. DNA of the CDR3: TGCGCCAGCAGTCCCGAGACACACTCCTACGAGCAGTACTTC.